This TCR beta chain was retrieved from a study of shared clonotypes between healthy human individuals. General study findings and limits: The study found about 4.6% of naive CD4 clonotypes shared across four donors.

Authors' data handling: Sequence data from immunoSEQ were junction-only and lacked quality scores; consequently, filtering differed. Assay: immunoSEQ multiplex PCR; the TCRdb copy retains only in-frame clones and omits some. For V, J and clone size, that table is used; D and trimming come from the DNA. Of roughly 2,500,000 clones detected, 90% to 95% appear once; the ten largest clones hold about 0.39%. Remarks on this clone: The antigen remains undetermined.

Deletions cut 0 bases from V and 6 bases from J, with 9 bases between. This CDR3 has 13 residues. The germline V gene has CDR1 SNHLY and CDR2 FYNNEI. What was sequenced was naive CD4+ T cells from PBMCs. Subset: CD45RA+ positively selected. The receptor was derived from a young man in good health. Some clones in this sample may be carry-over from other donors' samples. The V gene is TRBV2, the J gene TRBJ2-7; possibly TRBD1 or TRBD2 for D (5 bases each). DNA of the CDR3: TGTGCCAGCAGTGAAGCGAGGGGTAGCGAGCAGTACTTC. Translated: CASSEARGSEQYF.